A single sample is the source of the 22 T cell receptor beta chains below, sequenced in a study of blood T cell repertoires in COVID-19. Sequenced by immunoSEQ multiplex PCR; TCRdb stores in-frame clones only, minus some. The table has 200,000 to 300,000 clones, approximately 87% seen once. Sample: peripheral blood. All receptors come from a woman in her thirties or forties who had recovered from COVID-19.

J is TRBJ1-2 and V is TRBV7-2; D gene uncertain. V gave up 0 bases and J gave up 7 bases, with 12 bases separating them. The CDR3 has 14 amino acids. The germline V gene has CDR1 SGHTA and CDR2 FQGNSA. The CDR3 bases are TGTGCCAGCAGCTTAGCGTGGGAGGGCTCTGGCTACACCTTC. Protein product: CASSLAWEGSGYTF.

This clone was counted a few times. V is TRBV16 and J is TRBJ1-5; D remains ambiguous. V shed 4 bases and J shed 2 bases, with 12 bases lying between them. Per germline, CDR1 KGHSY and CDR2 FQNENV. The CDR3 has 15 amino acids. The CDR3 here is CASSPAGYGNQPQHF. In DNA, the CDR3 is TGTGCCAGCAGCCCGGCGGGGTACGGCAATCAGCCCCAGCATTTT.

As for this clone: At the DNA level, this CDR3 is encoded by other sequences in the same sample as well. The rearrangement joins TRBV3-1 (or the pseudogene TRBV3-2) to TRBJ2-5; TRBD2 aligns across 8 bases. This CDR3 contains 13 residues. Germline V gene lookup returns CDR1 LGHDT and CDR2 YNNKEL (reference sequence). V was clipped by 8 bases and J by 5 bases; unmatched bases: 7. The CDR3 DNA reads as TGTGCCAGCCGGCGGGGGGTTCAGGAGACCCAGTACTTC. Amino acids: CASRRGVQETQYF.

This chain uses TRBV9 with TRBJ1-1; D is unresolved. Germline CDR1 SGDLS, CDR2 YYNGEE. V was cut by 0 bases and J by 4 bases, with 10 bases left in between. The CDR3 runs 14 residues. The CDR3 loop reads CASSVDSFRTEAFF. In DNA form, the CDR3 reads TGTGCCAGCAGCGTAGACTCCTTCCGCACTGAAGCTTTCTTT.

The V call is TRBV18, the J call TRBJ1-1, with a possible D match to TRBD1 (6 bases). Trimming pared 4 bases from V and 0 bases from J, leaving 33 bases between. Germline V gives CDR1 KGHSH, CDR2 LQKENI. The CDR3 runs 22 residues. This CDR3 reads CASSRALGMGREGTFMNTEAFF. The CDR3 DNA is TGTGCCAGCTCACGGGCTCTCGGAATGGGCAGGGAAGGGACATTCATGAACACTGAAGCTTTCTTT.

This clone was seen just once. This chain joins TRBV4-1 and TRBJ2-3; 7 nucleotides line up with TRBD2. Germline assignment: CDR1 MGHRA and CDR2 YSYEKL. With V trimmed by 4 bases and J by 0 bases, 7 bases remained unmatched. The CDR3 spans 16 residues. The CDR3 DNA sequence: TGCGCCAGCAGCCGAGCTAGCGGCTCTAGCACAGATACGCAGTATTTT. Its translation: CASSRASGSSTDTQYF.

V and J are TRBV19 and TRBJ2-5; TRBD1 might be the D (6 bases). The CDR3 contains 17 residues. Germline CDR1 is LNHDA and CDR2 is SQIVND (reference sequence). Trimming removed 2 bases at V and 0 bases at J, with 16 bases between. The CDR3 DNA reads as TGTGCCAGTAGTATACGGTGGGAAGGACAGAACCAAGAGACCCAGTACTTC. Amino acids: CASSIRWEGQNQETQYF.

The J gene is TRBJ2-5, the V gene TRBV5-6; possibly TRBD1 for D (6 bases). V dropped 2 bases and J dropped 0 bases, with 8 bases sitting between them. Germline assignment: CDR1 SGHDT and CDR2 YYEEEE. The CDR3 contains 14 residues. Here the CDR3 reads CASSFKGDQETQYF. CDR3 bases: TGTGCCAGCAGCTTCAAGGGGGACCAAGAGACCCAGTACTTC.

The CDR3 loop reads CASRTERGPPYEQYF. In DNA form, the CDR3 reads TGCGCCAGCAGAACCGAGCGGGGGCCTCCCTACGAGCAGTACTTC. The chain couples TRBV10-2 to TRBJ2-7, with TRBD2 matching over 8 bases. The CDR3 loop spans 15 amino acids. Germline V CDR1 and CDR2: WSHSY, SAAADI. With V trimmed by 6 bases and J by 2 bases, 9 bases remained unmatched.

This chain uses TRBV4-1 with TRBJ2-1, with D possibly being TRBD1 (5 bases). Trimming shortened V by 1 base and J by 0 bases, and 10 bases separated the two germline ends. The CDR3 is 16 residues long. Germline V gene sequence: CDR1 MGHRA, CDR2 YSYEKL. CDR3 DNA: TGCGCCAGCAGCCAAGGGTACAGGAGCTCCTACAATGAGCAGTTCTTC. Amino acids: CASSQGYRSSYNEQFF.

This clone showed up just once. The CDR3 DNA reads as TGTGCCAGCAGTGAAGGGGGGGACTCAGATACGCAGTATTTT. It codes for CASSEGGDSDTQYF. The chain is built from TRBV6-1 and TRBJ2-3; D possibly corresponds to TRBD2 (6 bases). Germline values: CDR1 MNHNS, CDR2 SASEGT. The CDR3 length is 14 residues. V lost 1 base, J lost 4 bases, and 9 bases lay in between.

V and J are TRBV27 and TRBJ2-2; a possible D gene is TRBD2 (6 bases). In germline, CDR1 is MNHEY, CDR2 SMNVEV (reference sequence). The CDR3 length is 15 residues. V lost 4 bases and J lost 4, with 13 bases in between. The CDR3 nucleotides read TGTGCCAGCAGTTCCCGACTAGTAAGCACCGGGGAGCTGTTTTTT. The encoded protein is CASSSRLVSTGELFF.

In nucleotides, the CDR3 is TGTGCCAGCAGCTTACGCGGGGGAACCTACGAGCAGTACTTC. It encodes CASSLRGGTYEQYF. The V call is TRBV7-9, the J call TRBJ2-7; 7 bases fit TRBD2. Trimming removed 2 bases from V and 2 bases from J; junction bases left unmatched: 3. The CDR3 has 14 residues. Germline loops: CDR1 SEHNR, CDR2 FQNEAQ (reference sequence).

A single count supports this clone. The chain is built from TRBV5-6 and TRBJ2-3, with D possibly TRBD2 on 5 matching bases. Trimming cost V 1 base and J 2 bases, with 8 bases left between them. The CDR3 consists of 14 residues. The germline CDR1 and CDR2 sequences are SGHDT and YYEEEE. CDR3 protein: CASSLMRDTDTQYF. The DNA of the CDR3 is TGTGCCAGCAGCTTGATGAGGGACACAGATACGCAGTATTTT. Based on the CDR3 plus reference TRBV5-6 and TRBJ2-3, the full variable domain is DAGVTQSPTHLIKTRGQQVTLRCSPKSGHDTVSWYQQALGQGPQFIFQYYEEEERQRGNFPDRFSGHQFPNYSSELNVNALLLGDSALYLCASSLMRDTDTQYFGPGTRLTVL.

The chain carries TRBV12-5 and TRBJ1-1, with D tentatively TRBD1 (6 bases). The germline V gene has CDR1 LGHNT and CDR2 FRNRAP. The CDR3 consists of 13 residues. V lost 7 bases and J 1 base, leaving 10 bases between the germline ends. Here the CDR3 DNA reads TGTGCTAGTGTGAGACAGGCGAACACTGAAGCTTTCTTT. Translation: CASVRQANTEAFF. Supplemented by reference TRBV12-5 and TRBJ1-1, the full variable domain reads DARVTQTPRHKVTEMGQEVTMRCQPILGHNTVFWYRQTMMQGLELLAYFRNRAPLDDSGMPKDRFSAEMPDATLATLKIQPSEPRDSAVYFCASVRQANTEAFFGQGTRLTVV.

The CDR3 region is CASSPRRTSGAYNEQFF. The CDR3 bases are TGTGCCAGCTCACCAAGACGGACTAGCGGGGCCTACAATGAGCAGTTCTTC. V gene TRBV18 combines with J gene TRBJ2-1; 12 nucleotides agree with TRBD2. Trimming cost V 2 bases and J 2 bases; bases outside gene matches: 4. This CDR3 comprises 17 residues. The germline V gene has CDR1 KGHSH and CDR2 LQKENI.

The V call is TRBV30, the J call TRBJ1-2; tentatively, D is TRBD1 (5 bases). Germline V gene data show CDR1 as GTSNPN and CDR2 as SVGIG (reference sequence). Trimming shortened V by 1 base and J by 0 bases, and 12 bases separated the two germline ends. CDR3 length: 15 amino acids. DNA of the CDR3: TGTGCCTGGAGTGGGCACGGGACTCCTAACTATGGCTACACCTTC. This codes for CAWSGHGTPNYGYTF.

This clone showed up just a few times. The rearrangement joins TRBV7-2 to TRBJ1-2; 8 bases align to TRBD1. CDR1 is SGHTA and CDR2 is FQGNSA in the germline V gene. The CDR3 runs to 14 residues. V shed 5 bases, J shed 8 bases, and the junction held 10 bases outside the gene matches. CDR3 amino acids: CASSPHQGAFGYTF. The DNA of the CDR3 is TGTGCCAGCAGCCCTCATCAGGGGGCTTTCGGCTACACCTTC.

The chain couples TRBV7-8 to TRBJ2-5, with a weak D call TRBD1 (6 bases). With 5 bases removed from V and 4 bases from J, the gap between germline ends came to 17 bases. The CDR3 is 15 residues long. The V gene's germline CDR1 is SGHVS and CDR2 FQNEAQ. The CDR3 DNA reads TGTGCCAGCAGCCCCCTTAAGAGGGGGAGAGAGACCCAGTACTTC. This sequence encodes CASSPLKRGRETQYF.

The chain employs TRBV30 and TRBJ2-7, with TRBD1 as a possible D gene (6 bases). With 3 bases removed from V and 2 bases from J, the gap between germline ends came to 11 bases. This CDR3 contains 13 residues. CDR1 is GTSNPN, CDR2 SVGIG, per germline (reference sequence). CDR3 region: CAWRAGATYEQYF. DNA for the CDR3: TGTGCCTGGAGGGCAGGGGCAACCTACGAGCAGTACTTC.

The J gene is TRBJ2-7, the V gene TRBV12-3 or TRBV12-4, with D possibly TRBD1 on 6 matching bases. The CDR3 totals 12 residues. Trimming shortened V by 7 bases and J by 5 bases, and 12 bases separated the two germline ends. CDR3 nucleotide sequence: TGTGCCAGCACCCCAGGGGCACACGAGCAGTACTTC. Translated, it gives CASTPGAHEQYF.

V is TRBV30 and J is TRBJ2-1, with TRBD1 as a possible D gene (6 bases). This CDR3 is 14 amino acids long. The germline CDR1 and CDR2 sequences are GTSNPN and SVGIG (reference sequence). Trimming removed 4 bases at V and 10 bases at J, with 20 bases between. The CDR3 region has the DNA TGTGCCTGGACGAAGGGTCTCTCTAGGGGGGAGCAGTTCTTC. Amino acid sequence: CAWTKGLSRGEQFF.